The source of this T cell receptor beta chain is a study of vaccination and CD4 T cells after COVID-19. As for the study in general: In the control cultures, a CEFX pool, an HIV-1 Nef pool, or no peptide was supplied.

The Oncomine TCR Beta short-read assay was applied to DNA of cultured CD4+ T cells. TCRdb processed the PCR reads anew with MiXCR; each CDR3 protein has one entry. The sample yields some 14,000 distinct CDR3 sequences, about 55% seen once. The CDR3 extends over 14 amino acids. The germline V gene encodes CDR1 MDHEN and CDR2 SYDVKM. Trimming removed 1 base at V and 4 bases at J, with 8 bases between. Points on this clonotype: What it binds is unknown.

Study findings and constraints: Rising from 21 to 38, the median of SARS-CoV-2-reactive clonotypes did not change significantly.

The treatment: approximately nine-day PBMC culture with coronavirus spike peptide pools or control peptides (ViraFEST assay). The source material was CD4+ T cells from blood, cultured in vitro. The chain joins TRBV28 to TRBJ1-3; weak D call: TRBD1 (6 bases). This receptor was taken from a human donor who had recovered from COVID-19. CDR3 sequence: CASSLSGAGNTIYF. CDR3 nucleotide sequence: TGTGCCAGCAGTTTATCGGGGGCCGGAAACACCATATATTTT.